A selection of T cell receptor beta chains follows, all from one sample in a study of T cells in Graves' hyperthyroidism and ophthalmopathy. TCRdb reprocessed the multiplex PCR reads with MiXCR, giving one entry per CDR3 protein. Among 500,000 to 750,000 distinct CDR3 sequences listed, roughly 50% were seen once. Specimen: peripheral blood or thyroid tissue (not recorded which). Receptor source: a woman in her late teens or twenties with Graves' hyperthyroidism. Both conserved end residues are part of each CDR3. Some rows mark clone size as missing; the rest say once, few, many or name a class of expanded clone.

>TRBJ1-2|many|TRBV29-1|13
CSVVADRVEGYTF
>TRBJ2-5|.|TRBV24-1|14
CATSDGKGRETQYF
>TRBJ1-2|.|TRBV7-2|12
CASSARERGYTF
>TRBJ2-7|many|TRBV4-3|16
CASSRGLAGGAYEQYF
>TRBJ1-5|once|TRBV2|18
CASSFTTGTGVSNQPQHF
>TRBJ2-5|.|TRBV7-9|14
CASSYSGSWETQYF
>TRBJ1-1|many|TRBV4-1|13
CASSQGRNTEAFF
>TRBJ2-7|.|TRBV7-6|14
CASSPGQTYYEQYF
>TRBJ1-2|many|TRBV12-3/TRBV12-4|12
CASSFLYYGYTF
>TRBJ2-3|.|TRBV20-1|11
CSAPTQDTQYF
>TRBJ2-7|.|TRBV7-8|16
CASSKTSGSSPYEQYF
>TRBJ1-1|many|TRBV20-1|13
CSARQVPNTEAFF
>TRBJ1-1|.|TRBV7-6|16
CASSDRVLVSHTETFF
>TRBJ1-1|many|TRBV5-1|14
CASSKSRDKSFAFF
>TRBJ1-1|many|TRBV15|13
CATSSPGNTEAFF
>TRBJ1-1|few|TRBV19|13
CASGQGGRTEAFF
>TRBJ1-1|.|TRBV20-1|15
CSALGQGRLDTEAFF
>TRBJ1-1|.|TRBV20-1|15
CSNNLRGLGDTEAFF
>TRBJ1-6|few|TRBV20-1|17
CSAEPPDRGFYNSPLHF
>TRBJ2-2|.|TRBV24-1|17
CATSDLSPRSGTGELFF
>TRBJ1-2|.|TRBV12-3/TRBV12-4|18
CAIPELGSVQRYNYGYTF
>TRBJ2-5|.|TRBV12-3/TRBV12-4|12
CASSPWGEPQDF
>TRBJ1-3|many|TRBV5-4|14
CASSLDSAGNTIYF
>TRBJ2-7|.|TRBV6-6|11
CASSVWGQQYF
>TRBJ2-4|few|TRBV2|15
CASSETGLAKNIQYF
>TRBJ2-5|.|TRBV7-9|14
CASSLVGTEETQYF
>TRBJ2-7|many|TRBV6-5|11
CASSYSEKQYF
>TRBJ2-1|.|TRBV11-3|12
CASSTGDWEQFF
>TRBJ1-4|many|TRBV5-1|14
CASSLVRGHEKLFF
>TRBJ1-2|.|TRBV7-3|15
CASSLDRSVNYGYTF
>TRBJ2-7|many|TRBV20-1|12
CSAMRESYEQYF
>TRBJ2-3|.|TRBV12-3/TRBV12-4|15
CASSAEGQSTDTQYF
>TRBJ1-4|.|TRBV6-5|11
CASSYPRKLFF
>TRBJ2-6|many|TRBV20-1|14
CSAIRGAGANVLTF
>TRBJ2-7|.|TRBV20-1|15
CSARDPTGGRGEQYF
>TRBJ2-7|.|TRBV5-1|16
CASSGNGLAGVYEQYF
>TRBJ2-6|.|TRBV9|15
CASSPGPSGVNVLTF
>TRBJ2-5|few|TRBV5-1|14
CASRLAGLQETQYF
>TRBJ2-6|.|TRBV6-1|16
CASSEASVSGANVLTF
>TRBJ1-4|few|TRBV4-1|16
CASSQGETGANEKLFF
>TRBJ2-6|.|TRBV15|16
CATSFGPASGANVLTF
>TRBJ1-2|many|TRBV9|14
CASSVEQGNYGYTF
>TRBJ2-7|many|TRBV2|15
CARDRGRGLFGEQYF
>TRBJ1-4|many|TRBV7-9|14
CASSLGRGNEKLFF
>TRBJ2-5|few|TRBV6-1|18
CASTTGGFYGLTPTTQYF
>TRBJ2-7|.|TRBV20-1|14
CSASDVTGLNQQYF
>TRBJ2-3|.|TRBV11-3|13
CASSPGTSDTQYF
>TRBJ1-4|.|TRBV7-3|13
CASSKRDSEKLFF
>TRBJ1-6|once|TRBV20-1|13
CSYSEGRNSPLHF
>TRBJ2-7|.|TRBV20-1|11
CSVRQRNEQYF
>TRBJ2-7|many|TRBV6-5|14
CASSSVWSSYEQYF
>TRBJ1-2|.|TRBV7-3|14
CASSFSGRLFGYTF
>TRBJ2-6|.|TRBV20-1|13
CSAREAGANVLTF
>TRBJ2-7|many|TRBV7-6|14
CASSLAGSTYEQYF
>TRBJ2-2|many|TRBV7-2|14
CASSLLQGTGELFF